The T cell receptor (beta chain) under discussion was sequenced for a study of regulatory T cells in long-lasting Graves disease. Study-wide results and caveats: The study found persistent patients shared more public clonotypes (2,741) than new patients (966).

Sample time point: newly diagnosed GD, antithyroid drugs for less than 3 months. Generation of the TCR library employed RNA extracted from PBMCs. This clonotype has only one observation. The target antigen is unknown. Germline V lookup: CDR1 SGHAT, CDR2 FQNNGV. Trimming took 3 bases from V and 10 from J; bases not matched to a gene: 8. The CDR3 totals 15 residues. Relying on iRepertoire HTBI primers and Arm-PCR of CDR3 regions, the team built TCR beta libraries. In TCRdb, the multiplex PCR reads were re-called with MiXCR into one record per CDR3 protein. The sample shows hundreds of thousands of distinct CDR3 sequences, over 15% of them seen only once. These data are also associated with another study on T cells in Graves' hyperthyroidism and ophthalmopathy.

The specimen was peripheral blood mononuclear cells (PBMCs), collected at new diagnosis, from a patient treated with antithyroid drugs. The V gene is TRBV11-2, the J gene TRBJ1-5, with TRBD1 matching over 11 bases. The TCR originated in a middle-aged man with Graves disease. The CDR3 spells CASSLGTGGINPQHF. In nucleotides, the CDR3 is TGTGCCAGCAGCTTGGGGACAGGGGGGATCAATCCCCAGCATTTT.